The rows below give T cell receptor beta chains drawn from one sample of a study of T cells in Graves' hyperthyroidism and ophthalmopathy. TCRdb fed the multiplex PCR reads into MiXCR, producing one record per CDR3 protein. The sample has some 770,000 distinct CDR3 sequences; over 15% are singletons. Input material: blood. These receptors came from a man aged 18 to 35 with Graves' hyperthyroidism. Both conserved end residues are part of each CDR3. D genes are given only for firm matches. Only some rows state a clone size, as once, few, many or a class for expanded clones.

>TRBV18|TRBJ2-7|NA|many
CASSLLSSYEQYF
TGTGCCAGCTCACTACTTAGCTCCTACGAGCAGTACTTC
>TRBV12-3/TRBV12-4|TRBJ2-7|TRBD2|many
CASSFGRPTYEQYF
TGTGCCAGCAGTTTCGGGAGGCCGACCTACGAGCAGTACTTC
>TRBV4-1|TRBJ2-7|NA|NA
CASSQEPGDPYEQYF
TGCGCCAGCAGCCAAGAGCCAGGGGACCCCTACGAGCAGTACTTC
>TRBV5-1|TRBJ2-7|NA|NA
CASSYGTTYEQYF
TGCGCCAGCAGCTATGGGACAACCTACGAGCAGTACTTC
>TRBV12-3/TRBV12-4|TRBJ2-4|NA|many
CASSPDGAAKNIQYF
TGTGCCAGCAGTCCCGATGGGGCAGCCAAAAACATTCAGTACTTC
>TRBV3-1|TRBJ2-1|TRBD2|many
CASSHPSGSSYNEQFF
TGTGCCAGCAGCCATCCCAGCGGGAGCTCCTACAATGAGCAGTTCTTC
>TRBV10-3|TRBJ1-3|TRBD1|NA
CATQDRGPGNTIYF
TGTGCCACTCAGGACAGGGGGCCTGGAAACACCATATATTTT
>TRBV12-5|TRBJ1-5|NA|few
CASGLGVSASQPQHF
TGTGCTAGTGGTCTGGGGGTATCTGCCAGTCAGCCCCAGCATTTT
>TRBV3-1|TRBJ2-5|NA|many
CASSQENSVAPETQYF
TGTGCCAGCAGCCAAGAGAACTCCGTCGCTCCAGAGACCCAGTACTTC
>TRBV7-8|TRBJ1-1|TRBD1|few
CASSFTGGPRGTEAFF
TGTGCCAGCAGCTTCACAGGGGGCCCTCGGGGCACTGAAGCTTTCTTT
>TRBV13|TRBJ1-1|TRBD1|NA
CASSDRGAAFF
TGTGCCAGCAGCGACAGGGGTGCAGCTTTCTTT
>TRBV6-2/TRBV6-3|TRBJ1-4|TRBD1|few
CASQHRGREKLFF
TGTGCCAGCCAACACAGGGGGCGTGAAAAACTGTTTTTT
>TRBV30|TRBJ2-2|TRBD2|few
CAWKLSGGRPGELFF
TGTGCCTGGAAACTCTCCGGCGGGAGACCCGGGGAGCTGTTTTTT
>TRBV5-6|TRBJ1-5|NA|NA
CASSVKTVSNQPQHF
TGTGCCAGCAGCGTAAAGACCGTCAGCAATCAGCCCCAGCATTTT
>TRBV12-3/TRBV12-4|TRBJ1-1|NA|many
CASRLGARTEAFF
TGTGCCAGCAGACTAGGGGCGCGCACTGAAGCTTTCTTT
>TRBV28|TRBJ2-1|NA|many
CASSLEGSEQFF
TGTGCCAGCAGCCTCGAGGGGAGTGAGCAGTTCTTC
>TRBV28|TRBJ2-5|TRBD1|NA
CASSLRGQGETQYF
TGTGCCAGCAGTTTAAGGGGACAGGGAGAGACCCAGTACTTC
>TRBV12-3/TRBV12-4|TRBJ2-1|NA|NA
CASSSYRVNEQFF
TGTGCCAGCAGCTCTTACAGGGTCAATGAGCAGTTCTTC
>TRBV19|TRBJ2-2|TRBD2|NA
CASSSSGRRIGELFF
TGTGCCAGTAGTAGTAGCGGGAGGCGGATCGGGGAGCTGTTTTTT
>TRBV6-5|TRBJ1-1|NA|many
CASSYYNSNTEAFF
TGTGCCAGCAGTTACTACAACAGCAACACTGAAGCTTTCTTT
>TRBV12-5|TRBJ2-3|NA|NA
CASGQFGGSGGTDTQYF
TGTGCTAGTGGTCAGTTTGGGGGTAGCGGAGGCACAGATACGCAGTATTTT
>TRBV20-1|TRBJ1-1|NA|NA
CSASSRLNTEAFF
TGCAGTGCTAGTTCCAGACTTAACACTGAAGCTTTCTTT
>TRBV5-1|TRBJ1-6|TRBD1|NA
CASRLGQGNSPLHF
TGCGCCAGCAGGCTGGGACAGGGAAATTCACCCCTCCACTTT
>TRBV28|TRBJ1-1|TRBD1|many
CAILQGRRVFF
TGTGCCATCCTACAGGGGAGACGGGTGTTCTTT
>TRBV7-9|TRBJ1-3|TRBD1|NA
CASSTGTGMLSEAGNTIYF
TGTGCCAGCAGCACAGGGACAGGTATGCTCTCGGAAGCTGGAAACACCATATATTTT
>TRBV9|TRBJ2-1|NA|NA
CASSARPTRGSYNEQFF
TGTGCCAGCAGCGCCCGGCCCACCCGGGGCTCCTACAATGAGCAGTTCTTC
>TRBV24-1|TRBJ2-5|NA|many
CATSDPKQGGETQYF
TGTGCCACCAGTGATCCCAAACAGGGAGGAGAGACCCAGTACTTC
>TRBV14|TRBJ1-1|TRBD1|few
CASSPPDRVTEAFF
TGTGCCAGCAGCCCCCCGGACAGGGTCACTGAAGCTTTCTTT
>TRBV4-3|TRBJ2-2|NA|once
CASSQGPDYTGELFF
TGCGCCAGCAGCCAAGGGCCGGACTACACCGGGGAGCTGTTTTTT
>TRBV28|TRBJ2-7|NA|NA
CASNQGGEQYF
TGTGCCAGTAACCAGGGGGGCGAGCAGTACTTC
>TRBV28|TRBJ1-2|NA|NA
CASRTLGGGGGYTF
TGTGCCAGCAGAACTCTTGGGGGGGGCGGAGGCTACACCTTC
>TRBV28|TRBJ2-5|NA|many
CASSSGREETQYF
TGTGCCAGCAGTTCGGGCAGGGAAGAGACCCAGTACTTC
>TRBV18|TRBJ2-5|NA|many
CASSPPGTEKETQYF
TGTGCCAGCTCACCACCGGGGACCGAGAAAGAGACCCAGTACTTC
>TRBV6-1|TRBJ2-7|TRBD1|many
CASRGSTGGWDEQYF
TGTGCCAGCAGAGGTTCGACAGGGGGCTGGGACGAGCAGTACTTC
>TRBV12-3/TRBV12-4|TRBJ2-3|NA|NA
CASGGAPRGDTQYF
TGTGCCAGCGGGGGGGCGCCCCGTGGAGATACGCAGTATTTT
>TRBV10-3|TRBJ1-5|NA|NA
CAISEWEGSNQPQHF
TGTGCCATCAGTGAATGGGAGGGGAGCAATCAGCCCCAGCATTTT
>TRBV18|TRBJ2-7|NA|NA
CASSPGYSYEQYF
TGTGCCAGCTCACCCGGGTATTCCTACGAGCAGTACTTC
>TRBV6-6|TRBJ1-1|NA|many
CASSYTLNTEAFF
TGTGCCAGCAGTTACACCTTGAACACTGAAGCTTTCTTT
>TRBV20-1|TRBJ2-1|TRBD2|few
CSAKETSGSDEQFF
TGCAGTGCGAAGGAGACTAGCGGGAGCGATGAGCAGTTCTTC
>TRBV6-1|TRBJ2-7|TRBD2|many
CASRIFSGTYEQYF
TGTGCCAGCAGAATCTTTAGCGGGACCTACGAGCAGTACTTC
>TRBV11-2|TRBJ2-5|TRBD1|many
CASSASSGGRETQYF
TGTGCCAGCAGCGCTAGTTCAGGGGGACGGGAGACCCAGTACTTC
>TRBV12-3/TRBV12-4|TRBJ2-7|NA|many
CASSLAPGRSYEQYF
TGTGCCAGCAGTTTAGCGCCGGGCAGGAGTTACGAGCAGTACTTC
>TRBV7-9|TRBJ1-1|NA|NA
CAAGQGPNTEAFF
TGTGCCGCGGGCCAGGGGCCGAACACTGAAGCTTTCTTT
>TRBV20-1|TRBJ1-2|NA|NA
CSARNRADGYTF
TGCAGTGCTAGAAACAGGGCGGATGGCTACACCTTC
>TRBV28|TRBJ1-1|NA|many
CASKYYTEAFF
TGTGCCAGCAAGTATTACACTGAAGCTTTCTTT
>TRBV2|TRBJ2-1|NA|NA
CASKTSEQFF
TGTGCCAGCAAAACGTCGGAGCAGTTCTTC
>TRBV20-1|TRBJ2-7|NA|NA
CSARDVRDGSPYEQYF
TGCAGTGCTAGAGATGTCCGGGACGGGAGCCCCTACGAGCAGTACTTC
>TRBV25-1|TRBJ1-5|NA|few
CASSGRQEGQPQHF
TGTGCCAGCAGTGGCAGACAGGAGGGGCAGCCCCAGCATTTT
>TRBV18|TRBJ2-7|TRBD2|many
CASSPRLAGNSYEQYF
TGTGCCAGCTCACCAAGACTAGCGGGCAACTCCTACGAGCAGTACTTC
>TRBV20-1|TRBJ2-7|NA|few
CSAMRVTAVGLFYEQYF
TGCAGTGCTATGAGGGTGACAGCGGTGGGACTGTTCTACGAGCAGTACTTC
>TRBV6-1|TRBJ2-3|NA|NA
CASSPGPGTDTRYF
TGTGCCAGCAGCCCGGGACCTGGCACAGATACGCGGTATTTT
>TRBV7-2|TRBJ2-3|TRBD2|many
CASSQTSTSGRVTDTQYF
TGTGCCAGCAGCCAAACCTCGACTAGCGGGAGGGTAACAGATACGCAGTATTTT
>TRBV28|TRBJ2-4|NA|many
CASSPELVADIQYF
TGTGCCAGCAGCCCAGAATTGGTGGCGGACATTCAGTACTTC
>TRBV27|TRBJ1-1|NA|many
CASTKVTGPMNTEAFF
TGTGCCAGCACTAAAGTAACGGGACCCATGAACACTGAAGCTTTCTTT
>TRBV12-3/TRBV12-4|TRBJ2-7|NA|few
CASSFAGTDYEQYF
TGTGCCAGCAGTTTCGCCGGGACCGACTACGAGCAGTACTTC